This TCR beta chain was documented in a study of CD4 T cells in relation to SARS-CoV-2 and coronaviruses. Whole-study context: Controls used an HIV-1 Nef peptide pool or no peptide.

A remark on this clone: Its target is unknown.

Unexposed donor CD4+ T cells date from about 2011-2018, before the COVID-19 pandemic. After roughly 9 days of culture, CD4+ T cells were isolated. Testing used SARS-CoV-2 S/N and four cold-coronavirus spikes on unexposed-donor CD4+ T cells, cells permitting. Each well had about 2.2 million PBMCs in around 5% human AB serum with IL-2. On days 3 and 7, cultures got half fresh IL-2 medium. Only in-frame clones appear in the TCRdb table, and some are missing; sequencing was by immunoSEQ multiplex PCR. The data show roughly 16,000 clones, around 77% seen once. Trimming removed 5 bases from V and 2 bases from J, with 11 bases in between. The CDR3 length is 14 residues. CDR1 is SGHNT and CDR2 is YENEEA in the germline V gene.

This receptor was obtained from a human donor in good health. J is TRBJ2-3 and V is TRBV11-3; unclear D gene. The sequencing input was CD4+ T cells from PBMCs, cultured in vitro. CDR3 DNA: TGTGCCAGCAGCCACGAAATACCCACAGATACGCAGTATTTT. Translating gives CASSHEIPTDTQYF.